This T cell receptor (beta chain) was found in a study of post-analysis software for immune sequencing data. Study as a whole: Progressive-relapsing, secondary progressive and relapsing-remitting multiple sclerosis were among the disease courses included.

Unique-molecular-identifier-tagged TCR beta cDNA libraries were used. TCRdb processed the PCR reads anew with MiXCR; each CDR3 protein has one entry. In the table there are roughly 670,000 distinct CDR3 sequences, 55% to 60% of which are singletons. Findings and limits, study-wide: Relative to controls, patients had 4 or 5 TRBV segments at higher frequency, with TRBV5-6, TRBV5-1 and TRBV20-1 among these. Pronounced co-clustering by F measure was evident among identically batched samples. Among multiple sclerosis patients, normalized Chao1 diversity was significantly below that of controls.

About this clonotype itself: Its antigen is still unknown.

Germline CDR1 and CDR2: SNHLY and FYNNEI. The CDR3 runs 15 residues. The V end was cut by 4 bases, the J end by 0 bases, with 10 bases between. The chain recombines TRBV2 with TRBJ1-5; D is unclear. The receptor was derived from a girl aged 2-10 years with multiple sclerosis. What was sequenced was blood. CDR3 in DNA: TGTGCCAGCAGTGGAGGAACGGTTAGCAATCAGCCCCAGCATTTT. It translates to CASSGGTVSNQPQHF.